Described below is a single T cell receptor beta chain sequence and its context. As yet, its antigen is unknown. J was trimmed by 5 bases and V by 4 bases; bases with no gene match: 10. The CDR3 runs 16 residues. The record originates from a study of blood T cells in healthy people across ages. Overall study findings and caveats: Roughly linear age-related decline in beta diversity appeared, significant by age roughly 40. When set beside aged donors, long-lived donors presented more naive CD4+ cells and higher diversity.

Using a J-beta primer mix together with a sample-barcoded 5' primer, a second PCR was run for roughly 6 to 12 cycles. TCRdb re-analysed the 5' RACE reads in MiXCR, keeping a single row per CDR3 protein. The sample lists around 900,000 distinct CDR3 sequences, under 30% occurring once. This TCR came from a woman of 80 years or more in good health. The chain joins TRBV12-3 or TRBV12-4 to TRBJ1-1, with TRBD1 identical over 10 bases. The sequenced sample was blood. CDR3 loop: CASSSGTGVSRTEAFF. The CDR3 DNA reads as TGTGCCAGCAGTTCGGGGACAGGGGTCTCTAGGACTGAAGCTTTCTTT.